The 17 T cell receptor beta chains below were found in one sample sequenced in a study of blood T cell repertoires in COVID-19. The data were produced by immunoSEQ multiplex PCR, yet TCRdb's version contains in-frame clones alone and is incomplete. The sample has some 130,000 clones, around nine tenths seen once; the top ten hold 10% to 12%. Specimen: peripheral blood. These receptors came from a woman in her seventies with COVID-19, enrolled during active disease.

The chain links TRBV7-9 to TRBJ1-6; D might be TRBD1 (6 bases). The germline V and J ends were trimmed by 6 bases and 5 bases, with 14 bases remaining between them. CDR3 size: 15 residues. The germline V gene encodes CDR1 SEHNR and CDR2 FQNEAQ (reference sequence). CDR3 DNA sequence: TGTGCCAGCAGAGAGCAGGGGTCGCATAATTCACCCCTCCACTTT. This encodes CASREQGSHNSPLHF.

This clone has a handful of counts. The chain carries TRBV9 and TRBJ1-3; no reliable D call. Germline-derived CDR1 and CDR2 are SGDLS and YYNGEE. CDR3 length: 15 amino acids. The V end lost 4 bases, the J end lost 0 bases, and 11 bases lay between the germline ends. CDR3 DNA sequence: TGTGCCAGCAGCCCCCGTGAGAGCTCTGGAAACACCATATATTTT. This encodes CASSPRESSGNTIYF.

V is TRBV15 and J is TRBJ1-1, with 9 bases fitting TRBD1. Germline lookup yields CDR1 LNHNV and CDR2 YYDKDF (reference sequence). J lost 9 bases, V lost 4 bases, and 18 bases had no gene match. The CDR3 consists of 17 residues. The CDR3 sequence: CATSKDRSGQGLAKAFF. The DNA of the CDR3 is TGTGCCACCAGCAAAGACCGAAGCGGACAGGGGTTGGCTAAAGCTTTCTTT.

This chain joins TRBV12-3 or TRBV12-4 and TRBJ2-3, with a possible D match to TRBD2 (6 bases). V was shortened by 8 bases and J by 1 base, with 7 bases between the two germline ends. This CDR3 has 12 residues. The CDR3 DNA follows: TGTGCCAGCCGCGGGGGCACAGATACGCAGTATTTT. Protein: CASRGGTDTQYF.

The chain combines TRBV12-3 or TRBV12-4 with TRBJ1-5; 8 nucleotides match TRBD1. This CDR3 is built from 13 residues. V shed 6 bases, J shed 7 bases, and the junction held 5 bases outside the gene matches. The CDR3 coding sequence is TGTGCCAGCAGCAGGGGGCGTCGGCAGCCCCAGCATTTT. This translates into CASSRGRRQPQHF.

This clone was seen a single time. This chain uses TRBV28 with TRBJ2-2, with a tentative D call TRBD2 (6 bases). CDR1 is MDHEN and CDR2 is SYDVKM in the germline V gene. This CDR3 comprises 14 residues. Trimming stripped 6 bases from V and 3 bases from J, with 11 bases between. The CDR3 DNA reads TGTGCCAGCAGGTCTCGGGGGTACACCGGGGAGCTGTTTTTT. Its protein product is CASRSRGYTGELFF.

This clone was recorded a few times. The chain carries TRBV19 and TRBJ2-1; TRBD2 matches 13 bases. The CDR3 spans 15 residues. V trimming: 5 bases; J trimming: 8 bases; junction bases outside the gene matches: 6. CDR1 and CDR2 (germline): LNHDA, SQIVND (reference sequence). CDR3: CASSPGLAGKDEQFF. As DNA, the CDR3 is TGTGCCAGTAGTCCGGGACTAGCGGGGAAGGATGAGCAGTTCTTC. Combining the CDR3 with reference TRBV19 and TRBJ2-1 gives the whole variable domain DGGITQSPKYLFRKEGQNVTLSCEQNLNHDAMYWYRQDPGQGLRLIYYSQIVNDFQKGDIAEGYSVSREKKESFPLTVTSAQKNPTAFYLCASSPGLAGKDEQFFGPGTRLTVL.

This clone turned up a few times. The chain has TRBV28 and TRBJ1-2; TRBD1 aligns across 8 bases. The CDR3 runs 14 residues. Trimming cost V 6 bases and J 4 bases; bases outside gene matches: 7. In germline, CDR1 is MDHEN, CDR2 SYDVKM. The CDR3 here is CASRATGERYGYTF. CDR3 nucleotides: TGTGCCAGCAGAGCGACAGGGGAGCGCTATGGCTACACCTTC.

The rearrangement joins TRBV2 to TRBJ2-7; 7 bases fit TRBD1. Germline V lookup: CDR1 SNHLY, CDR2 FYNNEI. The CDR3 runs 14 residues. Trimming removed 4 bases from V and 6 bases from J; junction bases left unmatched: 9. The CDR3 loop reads CASSADRDGLEQYF. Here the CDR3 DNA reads TGTGCCAGCAGTGCCGACAGGGATGGGCTCGAGCAGTACTTC.

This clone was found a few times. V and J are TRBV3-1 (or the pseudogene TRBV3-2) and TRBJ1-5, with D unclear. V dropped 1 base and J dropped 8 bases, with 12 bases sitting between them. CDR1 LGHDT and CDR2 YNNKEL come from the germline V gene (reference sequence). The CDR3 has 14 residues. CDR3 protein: CASSQAGRSEPQHF. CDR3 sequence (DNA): TGTGCCAGCAGCCAAGCGGGGAGGTCAGAGCCCCAGCATTTT.

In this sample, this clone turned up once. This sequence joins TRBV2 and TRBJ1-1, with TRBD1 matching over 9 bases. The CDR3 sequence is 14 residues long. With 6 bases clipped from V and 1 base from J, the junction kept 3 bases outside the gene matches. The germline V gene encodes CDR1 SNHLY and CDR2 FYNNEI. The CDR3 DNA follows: TGTGCCAGCAGGGGGACAGGGCGGAACACTGAAGCTTTCTTT. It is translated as CASRGTGRNTEAFF. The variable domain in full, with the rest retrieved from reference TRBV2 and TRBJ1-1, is EPEVTQTPSHQVTQMGQEVILRCVPISNHLYFYWYRQILGQKVEFLVSFYNNEISEKSEIFDDQFSVERPDGSNFTLKIRSTKLEDSAMYFCASRGTGRNTEAFFGQGTRLTVV.

The CDR3 sequence: CASSITADSNQPQHF. The CDR3 nucleotides are TGTGCCAGCAGTATCACAGCCGATAGCAATCAGCCCCAGCATTTT. The V and J genes are TRBV6-4 and TRBJ1-5; D unresolved. The germline CDR1 and CDR2 sequences are MRHNA and SNTAGT. V gave up 5 bases and J gave up 0 bases, with 11 bases separating them. This CDR3 comprises 15 residues.

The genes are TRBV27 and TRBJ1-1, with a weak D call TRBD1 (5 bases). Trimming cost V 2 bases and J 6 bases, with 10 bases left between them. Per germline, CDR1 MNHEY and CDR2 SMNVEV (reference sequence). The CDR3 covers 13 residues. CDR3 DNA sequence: TGTGCCAGCAGTTTAGGGGGGGGTGCTGAAGCTTTCTTT. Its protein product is CASSLGGGAEAFF.

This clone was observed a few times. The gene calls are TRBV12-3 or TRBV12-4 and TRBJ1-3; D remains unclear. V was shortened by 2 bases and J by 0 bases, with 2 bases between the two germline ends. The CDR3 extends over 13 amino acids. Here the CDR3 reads CASSLLSGNTIYF. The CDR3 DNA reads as TGTGCCAGCAGTTTACTCTCTGGAAACACCATATATTTT.

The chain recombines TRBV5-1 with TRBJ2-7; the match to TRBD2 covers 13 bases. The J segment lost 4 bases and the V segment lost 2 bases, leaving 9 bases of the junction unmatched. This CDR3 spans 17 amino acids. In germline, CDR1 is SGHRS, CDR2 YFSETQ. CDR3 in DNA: TGCGCCAGCAGCTTTGGCGGACTAGCGGGGGAATTTTACGAGCAGTACTTC. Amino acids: CASSFGGLAGEFYEQYF.

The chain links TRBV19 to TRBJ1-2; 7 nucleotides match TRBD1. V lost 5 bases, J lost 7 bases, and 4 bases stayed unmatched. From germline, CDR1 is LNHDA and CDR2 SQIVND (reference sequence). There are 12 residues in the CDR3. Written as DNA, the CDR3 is TGTGCCAGTAGTGACAGGGAAATTGGCTACACCTTC. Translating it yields CASSDREIGYTF.

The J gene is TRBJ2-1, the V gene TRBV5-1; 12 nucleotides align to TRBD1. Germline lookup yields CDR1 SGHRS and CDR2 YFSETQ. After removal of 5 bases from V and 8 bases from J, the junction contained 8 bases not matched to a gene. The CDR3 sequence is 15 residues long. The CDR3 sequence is CASSITGTGGDEQFF. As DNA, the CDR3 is TGCGCCAGCAGTATAACCGGGACAGGGGGCGATGAGCAGTTCTTC.